This entry lists 21 T cell receptor beta chains sequenced from one sample in a study of T cells in women clearing cervical HPV infection. Libraries were prepared by immunoSEQ multiplex PCR; TCRdb keeps only in-frame clonotypes and omits some of them. Its listing shows tens of thousands of clones. Source material: blood buffy coat. The receptor set was obtained from a woman between 18 and 69 years old with a cervical HPV16 infection that either progressed to CIN3+ or cleared (not recorded which).

Concerning this clone itself: Coverage ceases 3 residues before the CDR3 finishes, and the germline J gene fills in the end. The rearrangement uses TRBV28 and TRBJ1-2, with 8 bases matching TRBD1. With 6 bases clipped from V and 2 bases from J, the junction kept 5 bases outside the gene matches. CDR3 length: 14 amino acids. Germline V lookup: CDR1 MDHEN, CDR2 SYDVKM. The CDR3 DNA, read in part, is TGTGCCAGCAGCCTAAGGACAGGGAACTATGGC. The encoded protein is CASSLRTGNYG. The CDR3 as a whole reads CASSLRTGNYGYTF.

Concerning this clone: The read finishes 3 residues shy of the CDR3 end, and the germline J gene is used to complete it. The rearrangement uses TRBV18 and TRBJ1-1, with TRBD1 matching over 7 bases. The CDR3 totals 14 residues. J was trimmed by 5 bases and V by 3 bases; bases with no gene match: 6. Germline CDR1 is KGHSH and CDR2 is LQKENI. The sequenced CDR3 bases are TGTGCCAGCTCACCCGACAGGGCTCTTACTGAA. Encoded protein: CASSPDRALTE. The complete CDR3 sequence is CASSPDRALTEAFF.

About this clone itself: The read comes to an end 3 residues before the CDR3 does, leaving the germline J gene to fill in the end. The V call is TRBV18, the J call TRBJ2-3; 8 bases agree with TRBD2. Unmatched junction bases numbered 18, after V lost 3 bases and J lost 4 bases. The germline V gene has CDR1 KGHSH and CDR2 LQKENI. This CDR3 has 19 amino acids. CDR3 DNA (partial): TGTGCCAGCTCACCCAATCCCCCTTCGAGCGGGGGATCGGCAGATACG. Its translation: CASSPNPPSSGGSADT. The entire CDR3 protein is CASSPNPPSSGGSADTQYF. The whole variable domain, remainder taken from reference TRBV18 and TRBJ2-3, is NAGVMQNPRHLVRRRGQEARLRCSPMKGHSHVYWYRQLPEEGLKFMVYLQKENIIDESGMPKERFSAEFPKEGPSILRIQQVVRGDSAAYFCASSPNPPSSGGSADTQYFGPGTRLTVL.

CDR3 region: CASSVGGGGTQETQYF. The part of the CDR3 DNA that was read is TGTGCCAGCAGCGTAGGGGGCGGGGGTACCCAAGAGACC. The V and J genes are TRBV9 and TRBJ2-5; 7 bases are shared with TRBD2. The CDR3 end is not reached by the read, which stops 3 residues before it; the germline J gene fills it in. CDR1 and CDR2 from the germline V gene are SGDLS and YYNGEE. This CDR3 has 16 residues. Trimming at V came to 0 bases and at J to 1 base, leaving 6 bases not matched to a gene. Complete variable domain (other parts from reference TRBV9 and TRBJ2-5): DSGVTQTPKHLITATGQRVTLRCSPRSGDLSVYWYQQSLDQGLQFLIQYYNGEERAKGNILERFSAQQFPDLHSELNLSSLELGDSALYFCASSVGGGGTQETQYFGPGTRLLVL.

Details on this clone: The read gets to within 3 residues of the CDR3 end, and the germline J gene fills in the rest. The chain is built from TRBV2 and TRBJ2-1; 7 positions agree with TRBD1. Losses at the gene ends were 4 bases for V and 5 bases for J; bases not matched to a gene: 8. Germline V lookup: CDR1 SNHLY, CDR2 FYNNEI. The CDR3 consists of 15 residues. CDR3 loop: CASSVKGAGHNEQFF. The sequenced CDR3 bases are TGTGCCAGCAGTGTAAAGGGGGCGGGCCACAATGAG.

Worth noting for this clone: Read coverage stops 3 residues before the CDR3 terminus; the germline J gene supplies the remainder. V is TRBV7-9 and J is TRBJ1-5; 7 bases are a match to TRBD1. CDR3 length equals 14 residues. V lost 4 bases to trimming and J lost 7 bases; unmatched junction nucleotides: 7. Germline assignment: CDR1 SEHNR and CDR2 FQNEAQ (reference sequence). CDR3 DNA (partial): TGTGCCAGCAGCTCGACAGGGCTGGGCCAGCCC. Its translation is CASSSTGLGQP. The entire CDR3 protein is CASSSTGLGQPQHF.

In regard to this clone: Read sequence stops 3 residues before the CDR3 end, and the germline J gene provides the missing end. The rearrangement joins TRBV7-9 to TRBJ1-2; D is uncertain. From germline, CDR1 is SEHNR and CDR2 FQNEAQ (reference sequence). V was trimmed by 3 bases and J by 3 bases, leaving 8 bases between them. The CDR3 totals 13 residues. The CDR3 loop is CASSLRTDYGYTF. The sequenced CDR3 bases are TGTGCCAGCAGCTTGCGGACTGACTATGGC.

Details on this clone: With the read ending 3 residues before the CDR3 end, the germline J gene is used to fill in that end. V is TRBV11-2 and J is TRBJ1-1; D possibly corresponds to TRBD1 (5 bases). CDR1 SGHAT and CDR2 FQNNGV come from the germline V gene. The CDR3 is 14 amino acids. V dropped 1 base and J dropped 5 bases, with 11 bases sitting between them. Partial CDR3 DNA: TGTGCCAGCAGCTTAGGGGCAGGGAGAACTGAA. Translated, it gives CASSLGAGRTE. The complete CDR3 protein is CASSLGAGRTEAFF.

For this clone: The sequenced fragment ends 3 residues before the CDR3 boundary, so the rest is inferred from the germline J gene. The chain carries TRBV5-1 and TRBJ2-1, with 8 bases lining up with TRBD2. The CDR3 length is 15 residues. Germline CDR1 is SGHRS and CDR2 is YFSETQ. V gave up 5 bases and J gave up 3 bases; unmatched junction bases: 7. The chain's CDR3 is CASRVAGTDYNEQFF. Partial CDR3 DNA: TGCGCCAGCAGGGTAGCGGGGACCGACTACAATGAG.

Worth noting for this clone: The missing CDR3 end, 3 residues past where the read stops, is filled in from the germline J gene. J is TRBJ1-1 and V is TRBV20-1, with 7 positions matching TRBD1. The trim removed 3 bases at V and 3 bases at J, leaving 7 bases unmatched. CDR1 is DFQATT, CDR2 SNEGSKA, per germline (reference sequence). The CDR3 covers 14 residues. CDR3 DNA (partial): TGCAGTGCTAGCCAGGGGGGATTCGACACTGAA. It is translated as CSASQGGFDTE. The full-length CDR3 reads as CSASQGGFDTEAFF.

In the case of this clone: The CDR3 is cut off 3 residues early in the read; its end comes from the germline J gene. The rearrangement joins TRBV13 to TRBJ1-3; tentatively, D is TRBD1 (5 bases). The length of the CDR3 is 15 residues. The germline V gene has CDR1 PRHDT and CDR2 FYEKMQ (reference sequence). The V end lost 0 bases, the J end lost 0 bases, and 6 bases lay between the germline ends. CDR3 bases read: TGTGCCAGCAGCTTAGGGGGGGGCTCTGGAAACACC. Translated, it gives CASSLGGGSGNT. The CDR3 in its entirety is CASSLGGGSGNTIYF.

Turning to this clone: The CDR3 is cut off 3 residues early in the read; its end comes from the germline J gene. V usage is TRBV5-1 and J usage is TRBJ2-5; 7 positions match TRBD2. CDR3 length equals 16 residues. Germline assignment: CDR1 SGHRS and CDR2 YFSETQ. Trimming at V came to 0 bases and at J to 2 bases, leaving 7 bases not matched to a gene. Partial CDR3 DNA: TGCGCCAGCAGCTTGGGAAGCGGGGCCATTCAAGAGACC. Translated: CASSLGSGAIQET. The whole CDR3 region reads CASSLGSGAIQETQYF.

The DNA read from the CDR3 is TGCGCCAGCAGCCGGCAGGGTCCTAGTAATGAAAAA. As protein: CASSRQGPSNEK. The entire CDR3 reads CASSRQGPSNEKLFF. The genes are TRBV4-1 and TRBJ1-4; a possible D gene is TRBD1 (5 bases). Coverage ceases 3 residues before the CDR3 finishes, and the germline J gene fills in the end. The germline V gene encodes CDR1 MGHRA and CDR2 YSYEKL. There are 15 residues in the CDR3. The V end lost 4 bases, the J end lost 4 bases, and 13 bases lay between the germline ends.

A word on this clone: The read terminates 3 residues ahead of where the CDR3 ends, so the germline J gene completes it. V and J are TRBV19 and TRBJ2-7; a possible D gene is TRBD1 (7 bases). The V gene's germline CDR1 is LNHDA and CDR2 SQIVND (reference sequence). Trimming pared 5 bases from V and 0 bases from J, leaving 20 bases between. The CDR3 contains 17 residues. The part of the CDR3 DNA that was read is TGTGCCAGTAGTTCGATGGGCGGGACAGCCTTCTCCTACGAG. Protein sequence: CASSSMGGTAFSYE. The CDR3, in full, reads CASSSMGGTAFSYEQYF.

Of note for this clone: The read is 3 residues too short to cover the CDR3 end, so that end is filled in from the germline J gene. The genes are TRBV28 and TRBJ1-5, with no clear D. Germline CDR1 MDHEN, CDR2 SYDVKM. Between the trimmed V and J ends, which lost 4 bases and 8 bases, there was a span of 12 bases. The CDR3 extends over 13 amino acids. The sequenced CDR3 bases are TGTGCCAGCAGTTGGGCGAATTTGAAGCCC. This translates into CASSWANLKP. From start to end, the CDR3 is CASSWANLKPQHF.

Concerning this clone itself: Read coverage stops 3 residues before the CDR3 terminus; the germline J gene supplies the remainder. V is TRBV19 and J is TRBJ2-2, with a weak D call TRBD1 (5 bases). Germline-derived CDR1 and CDR2 are LNHDA and SQIVND (reference sequence). The CDR3 covers 17 residues. The germline V and J ends were trimmed by 0 bases and 4 bases, with 15 bases remaining between them. Incomplete CDR3 DNA: TGTGCCAGTAGTATAGATGAACAGGTCGGTGGCACCGGGGAG. Translated: CASSIDEQVGGTGE. The whole CDR3 sequence is CASSIDEQVGGTGELFF.

A note on this clone: The CDR3 end is not reached by the read, which stops 3 residues before it; the germline J gene fills it in. The rearrangement uses TRBV2 and TRBJ2-1; a possible D gene is TRBD1 (6 bases). The V end was cut by 8 bases, the J end by 4 bases, with 9 bases between. CDR3 size: 12 residues. Germline CDR1 and CDR2: SNHLY and FYNNEI. Partial CDR3 DNA: TGTGCCAGCCGGGACACATACAATGAG. Translation: CASRDTYNE. The whole CDR3 is CASRDTYNEQFF.

Turning to this clone: The read is 3 residues too short to cover the CDR3 end, so that end is filled in from the germline J gene. The chain joins TRBV7-2 to TRBJ2-5; D is undetermined. The CDR3 extends over 14 amino acids. The ends were cut back, 1 base at V and 5 bases at J, with 11 bases in the middle. The germline V gene has CDR1 SGHTA and CDR2 FQGNSA. The CDR3 bases that were read are TGTGCCAGCAGCTTAGGCCCCGTTCAGGAGACC. Amino acid sequence: CASSLGPVQET. The entire CDR3 protein reads CASSLGPVQETQYF. Full variable domain (remainder filled in from reference TRBV7-2 and TRBJ2-5): GAGVSQSPSNKVTEKGKDVELRCDPISGHTALYWYRQSLGQGLEFLIYFQGNSAPDKSGLPSDRFSAERTGGSVSTLTIQRTQQEDSAVYLCASSLGPVQETQYFGPGTRLLVL.

Concerning this clone: With the read ending 3 residues before the CDR3 end, the germline J gene is used to fill in that end. The V gene is TRBV5-1, the J gene TRBJ1-1, with 9 positions matching TRBD1. CDR1 and CDR2 (germline): SGHRS, YFSETQ. The CDR3 is made up of 14 amino acids. The trim removed 2 bases at V and 5 bases at J, leaving 4 bases unmatched. The covered CDR3 bases are TGCGCCAGCAGCTTACAGGGGGCGCGAACTGAA. Protein: CASSLQGARTE. The entire CDR3 is CASSLQGARTEAFF.

As concerns this clone: The read gets to within 3 residues of the CDR3 end, and the germline J gene fills in the rest. The genes are TRBV7-2 and TRBJ1-2; no clear D gene. Germline values: CDR1 SGHTA, CDR2 FQGNSA. CDR3 size: 14 residues. V gave up 2 bases and J gave up 6 bases, with 13 bases separating them. CDR3 amino acids: CASSLRGSGHGYTF. CDR3 DNA, as far as it was read: TGTGCCAGCAGCTTAAGAGGTTCGGGTCATGGC.

About this clone: With the read ending 3 residues before the CDR3 end, the germline J gene is used to fill in that end. The V and J genes are TRBV28 and TRBJ2-1; D possibly corresponds to TRBD2 (7 bases). The CDR3 spans 16 residues. The V gene lost 4 bases and the J gene lost 9 bases, with 22 bases spanning the gap. The germline CDR1 and CDR2 sequences are MDHEN and SYDVKM. Here the CDR3 reads CASSSLAGALVGEQFF. Partial CDR3 DNA: TGTGCCAGCAGTTCCCTCGCGGGGGCCCTGGTAGGTGAG.